This T cell receptor (beta chain) emerged from a study of blood T cell repertoires in COVID-19. At the level of the study: Italy, Spain and the United States were the sources of the convalescent and acute COVID-19 samples.

This clone was observed a single time. The assay was immunoSEQ multiplex PCR, and TCRdb's table has in-frame clones only and misses some. Among about 170,000 clones listed, roughly 86% were seen once. The receptor was isolated from a woman aged 80 or over with COVID-19, enrolled during active disease. The sequenced sample consisted of peripheral blood.

The CDR3 DNA sequence: TGTGCCAGCAAACGACAGGGGGGTATAGGGACTGAAGCTTTCTTT. Its translation: CASKRQGGIGTEAFF. V is TRBV2 and J is TRBJ1-1; 9 nucleotides align to TRBD1. CDR1 and CDR2 from the germline V gene are SNHLY and FYNNEI. CDR3 length: 15 amino acids. Trimming cost V 7 bases and J 5 bases; bases outside gene matches: 11.